This T cell receptor beta chain was sequenced during a study of CD8+ T cells in alopecia areata. Looking at the study overall: Among treated patients, oral tofacitinib was administered at 5 to 10 mg twice daily. Study-wide results and caveats: Scalp sample data also include resident alphabeta T cells from normal skin. Higher clonality was seen in lesional scalp than in normal scalp, especially in alopecia totalis/universalis.

CDR1 KGHSH and CDR2 LQKENI come from the germline V gene. The CDR3 totals 16 residues. The V and J ends lost 3 bases and 4 bases respectively, with 13 bases between them. Of note for this clone: What it recognizes is unknown.

Alopecia areata patients gave lesional scalp punch biopsies and peripheral blood samples. After isolation, RNA underwent reverse transcription to generate cDNA as the sequencing template. Measured with immunoSEQ multiplex PCR; TCRdb has only the in-frame clones, and not every one. The table records some 180,000 clones, 63% of them present only once. This specimen consisted of CD4+ T cells sorted from blood, obtained at week 0. V gene TRBV18 combines with J gene TRBJ2-6, with D perhaps being TRBD1 or TRBD2 (5 bases each). The sequence came from a human donor with alopecia areata. In DNA form, the CDR3 reads TGTGCCAGCTCACCCCCCCCGGGGACCGGGGCCAACGTCCTGACTTTC. Protein product: CASSPPPGTGANVLTF.